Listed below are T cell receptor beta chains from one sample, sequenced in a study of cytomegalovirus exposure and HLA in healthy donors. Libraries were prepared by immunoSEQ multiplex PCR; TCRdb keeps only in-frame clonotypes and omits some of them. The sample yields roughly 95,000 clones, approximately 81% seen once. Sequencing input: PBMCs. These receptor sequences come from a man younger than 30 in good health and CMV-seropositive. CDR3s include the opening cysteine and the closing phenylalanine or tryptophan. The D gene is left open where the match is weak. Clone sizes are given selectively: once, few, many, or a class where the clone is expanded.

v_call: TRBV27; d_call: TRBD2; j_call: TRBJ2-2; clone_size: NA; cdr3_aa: CASSPKPPSGSNTGELFF; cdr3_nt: TGTGCCAGCAGTCCCAAACCGCCTAGCGGGAGTAACACCGGGGAGCTGTTTTTT
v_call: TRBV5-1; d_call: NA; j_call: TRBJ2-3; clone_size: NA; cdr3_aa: CASSPMMRDTQYF; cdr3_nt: TGCGCCAGCAGCCCGATGATGCGGGATACGCAGTATTTT
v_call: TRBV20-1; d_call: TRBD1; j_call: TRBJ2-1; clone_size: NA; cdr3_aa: CSARRDRQFF; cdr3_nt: TGCAGTGCTAGACGGGACAGGCAGTTCTTC
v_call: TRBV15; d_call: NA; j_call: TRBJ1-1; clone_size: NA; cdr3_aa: CATSNPGEQRNTEAFF; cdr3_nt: TGTGCCACCAGCAACCCAGGGGAACAAAGGAACACTGAAGCTTTCTTT
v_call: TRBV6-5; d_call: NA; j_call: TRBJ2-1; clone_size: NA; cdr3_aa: CASSYSRGYNEQFF; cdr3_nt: TGTGCCAGCAGTTACTCGAGAGGCTACAATGAGCAGTTCTTC
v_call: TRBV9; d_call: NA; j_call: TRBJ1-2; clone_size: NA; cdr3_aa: CASSVGVGHYYGYTF; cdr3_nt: TGTGCCAGCAGCGTAGGAGTGGGGCATTACTATGGCTACACCTTC
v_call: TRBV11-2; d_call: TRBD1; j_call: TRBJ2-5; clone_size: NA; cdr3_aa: CASSLGDRDEETQYF; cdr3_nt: TGTGCCAGCAGCTTAGGGGACAGGGATGAGGAGACCCAGTACTTC
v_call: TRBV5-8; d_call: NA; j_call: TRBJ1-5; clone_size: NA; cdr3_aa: CASSFPRVGNQPQHF; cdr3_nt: TGTGCCAGCAGCTTTCCCAGGGTCGGCAATCAGCCCCAGCATTTT
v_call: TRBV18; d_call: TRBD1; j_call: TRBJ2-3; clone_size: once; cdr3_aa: CASSKGLGQTTDTQYF; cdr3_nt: TGTGCCAGCTCCAAGGGGTTGGGACAGACCACAGATACGCAGTATTTT
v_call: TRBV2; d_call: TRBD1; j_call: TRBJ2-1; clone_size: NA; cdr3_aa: CASSRQGTRGPEQFF; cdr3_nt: TGTGCCAGCAGTCGACAGGGGACTCGTGGCCCTGAGCAGTTCTTC
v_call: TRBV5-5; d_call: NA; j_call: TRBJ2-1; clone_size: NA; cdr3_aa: CASELGPNEQFF; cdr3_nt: TGTGCCAGCGAGCTAGGTCCCAATGAGCAGTTCTTC
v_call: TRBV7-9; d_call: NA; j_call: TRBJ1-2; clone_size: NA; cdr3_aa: CASSLAGVTAGYTF; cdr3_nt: TGTGCCAGCAGCTTAGCCGGGGTAACGGCTGGCTACACCTTC
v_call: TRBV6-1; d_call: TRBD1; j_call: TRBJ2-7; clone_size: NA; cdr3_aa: CASSDTSWGQSYEQYF; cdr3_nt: TGTGCCAGCAGTGATACAAGTTGGGGACAGTCCTACGAGCAGTACTTC
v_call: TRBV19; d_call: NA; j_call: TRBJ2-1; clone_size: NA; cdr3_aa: CASSIGGWLSYNEQFF; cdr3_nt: TGTGCCAGTAGTATAGGCGGGTGGCTATCCTACAATGAGCAGTTCTTC
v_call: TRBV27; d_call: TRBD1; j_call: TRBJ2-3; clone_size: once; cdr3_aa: CASSLRTGRLTDTQYF; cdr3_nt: TGTGCCAGCAGTCTCAGGACAGGTCGACTCACAGATACGCAGTATTTT
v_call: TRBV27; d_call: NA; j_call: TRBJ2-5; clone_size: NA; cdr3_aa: CASSASTAPKATQYF; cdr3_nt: TGTGCCAGCAGTGCCTCGACAGCCCCCAAAGCAACCCAGTACTTC
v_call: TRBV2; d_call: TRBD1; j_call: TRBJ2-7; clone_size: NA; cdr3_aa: CASKQGGYYEQYF; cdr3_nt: TGTGCCAGCAAACAGGGGGGTTACTACGAGCAGTACTTC
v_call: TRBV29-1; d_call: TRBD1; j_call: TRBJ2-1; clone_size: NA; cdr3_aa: CSVEPLGTEDKSSYNEQFF; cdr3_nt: TGCAGCGTTGAACCCCTCGGGACAGAGGATAAGAGCTCCTACAATGAGCAGTTCTTC
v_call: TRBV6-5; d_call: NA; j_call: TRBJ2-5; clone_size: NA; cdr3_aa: CASSYSTARETQYF; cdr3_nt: TGTGCCAGCAGTTACTCGACAGCGAGGGAGACCCAGTACTTC
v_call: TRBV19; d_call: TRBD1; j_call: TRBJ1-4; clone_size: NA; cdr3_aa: CASSIAAGQGEKLFF; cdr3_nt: TGTGCCAGTAGTATAGCGGCTGGACAGGGAGAAAAACTGTTTTTT
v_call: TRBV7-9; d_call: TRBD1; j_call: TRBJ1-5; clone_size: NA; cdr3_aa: CASSLAAGQGGQPQHF; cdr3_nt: TGTGCCAGCAGCTTAGCCGCCGGACAGGGGGGACAGCCCCAGCATTTT
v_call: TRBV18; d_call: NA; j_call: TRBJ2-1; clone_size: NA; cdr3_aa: CASSPPTGRGYNEQFF; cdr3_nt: TGTGCCAGCTCACCACCGACGGGGAGAGGGTACAATGAGCAGTTCTTC
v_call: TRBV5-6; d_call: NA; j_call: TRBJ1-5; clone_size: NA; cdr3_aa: CASSFRKKHDGTSNQPQHF; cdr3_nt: TGTGCCAGCAGCTTCAGGAAAAAACACGACGGTACCAGCAATCAGCCCCAGCATTTT